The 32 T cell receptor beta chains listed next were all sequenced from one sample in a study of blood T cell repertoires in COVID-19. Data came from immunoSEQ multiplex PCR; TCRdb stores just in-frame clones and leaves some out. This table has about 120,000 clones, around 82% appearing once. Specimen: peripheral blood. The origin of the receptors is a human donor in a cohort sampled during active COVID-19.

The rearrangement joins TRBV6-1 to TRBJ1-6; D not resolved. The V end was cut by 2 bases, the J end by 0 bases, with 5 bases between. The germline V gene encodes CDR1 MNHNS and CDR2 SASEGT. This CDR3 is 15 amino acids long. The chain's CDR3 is CASSEPFSYNSPLHF. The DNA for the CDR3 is TGTGCCAGCAGTGAACCATTCTCCTATAATTCACCCCTCCACTTT.

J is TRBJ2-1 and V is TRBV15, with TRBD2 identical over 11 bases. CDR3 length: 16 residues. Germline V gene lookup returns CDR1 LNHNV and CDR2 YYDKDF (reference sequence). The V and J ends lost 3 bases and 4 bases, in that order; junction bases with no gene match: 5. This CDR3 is CATSRDTSGGYNEQFF. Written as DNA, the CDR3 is TGTGCCACCAGCAGGGATACTAGCGGGGGTTACAATGAGCAGTTCTTC.

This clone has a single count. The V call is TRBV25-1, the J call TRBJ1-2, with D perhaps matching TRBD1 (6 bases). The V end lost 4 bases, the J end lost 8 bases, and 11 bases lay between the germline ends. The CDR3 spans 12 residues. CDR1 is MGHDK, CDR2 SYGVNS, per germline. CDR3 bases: TGTGCCAGCAGTGCCCAGACAGGCGGCTACACCTTC. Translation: CASSAQTGGYTF.

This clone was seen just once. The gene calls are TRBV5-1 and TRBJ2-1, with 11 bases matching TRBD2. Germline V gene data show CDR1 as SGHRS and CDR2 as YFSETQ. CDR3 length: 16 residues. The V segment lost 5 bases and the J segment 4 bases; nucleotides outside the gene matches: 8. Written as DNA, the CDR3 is TGCGCCAGCAGACCTCTGATAGCGGGGGGGTACAATGAGCAGTTCTTC. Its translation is CASRPLIAGGYNEQFF.

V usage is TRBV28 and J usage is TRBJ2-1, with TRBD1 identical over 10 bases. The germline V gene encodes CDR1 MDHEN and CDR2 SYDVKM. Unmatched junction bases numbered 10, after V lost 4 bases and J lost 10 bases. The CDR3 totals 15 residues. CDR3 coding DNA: TGTGCCAGCAGTTCTGACAGGGGGCTTACCCCCGAGCAGTTCTTC. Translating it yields CASSSDRGLTPEQFF.

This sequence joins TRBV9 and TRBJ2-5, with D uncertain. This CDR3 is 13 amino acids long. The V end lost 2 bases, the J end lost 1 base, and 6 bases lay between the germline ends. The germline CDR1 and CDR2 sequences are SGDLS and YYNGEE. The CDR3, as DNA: TGTGCCAGCAGCGTCGACTCCCAAGAGACCCAGTACTTC. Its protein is CASSVDSQETQYF.

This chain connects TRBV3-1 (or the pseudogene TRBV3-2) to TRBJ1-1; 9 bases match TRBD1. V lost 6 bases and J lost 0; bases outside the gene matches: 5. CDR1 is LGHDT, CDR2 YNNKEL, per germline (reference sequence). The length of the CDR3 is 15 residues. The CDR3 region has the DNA TGTGCCAGCAGGCGGGGACAGGGTCTGAACACTGAAGCTTTCTTT. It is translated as CASRRGQGLNTEAFF.

CDR3 nucleotide sequence: TGTGCCAGCAGTTCGGGGCAGGGGGCGGCTGGAAACACCATATATTTT. This gives the protein CASSSGQGAAGNTIYF. V gene TRBV7-2 combines with J gene TRBJ1-3; 8 bases line up with TRBD1. This CDR3 region has 16 residues. The V gene's germline CDR1 is SGHTA and CDR2 FQGNSA. V was clipped by 6 bases and J by 2 bases; unmatched bases: 9.

In DNA form, the CDR3 reads TGTGCCAGCAGCCGTGGGACATCCACTGAAGCTTTCTTT. It yields the protein CASSRGTSTEAFF. J is TRBJ1-1 and V is TRBV27, with D perhaps TRBD1 (6 bases). Trimming stripped 6 bases from V and 4 bases from J, with 12 bases between. The CDR3 runs to 13 residues. Germline CDR1 and CDR2: MNHEY and SMNVEV (reference sequence).

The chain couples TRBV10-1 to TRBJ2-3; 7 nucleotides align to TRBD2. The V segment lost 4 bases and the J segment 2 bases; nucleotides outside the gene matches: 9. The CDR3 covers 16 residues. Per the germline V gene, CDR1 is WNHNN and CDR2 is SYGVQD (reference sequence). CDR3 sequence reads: CASSGLAASSTDTQYF. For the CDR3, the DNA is TGCGCCAGCAGTGGGCTAGCGGCGAGCTCCACAGATACGCAGTATTTT.

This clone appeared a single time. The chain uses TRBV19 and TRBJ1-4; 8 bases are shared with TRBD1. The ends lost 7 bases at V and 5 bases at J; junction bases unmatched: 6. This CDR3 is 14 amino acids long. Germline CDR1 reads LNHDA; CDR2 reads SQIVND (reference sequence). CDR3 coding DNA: TGTGCCAGTACCCTAAGACAGGGGAATGAAAAACTGTTTTTT. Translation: CASTLRQGNEKLFF.

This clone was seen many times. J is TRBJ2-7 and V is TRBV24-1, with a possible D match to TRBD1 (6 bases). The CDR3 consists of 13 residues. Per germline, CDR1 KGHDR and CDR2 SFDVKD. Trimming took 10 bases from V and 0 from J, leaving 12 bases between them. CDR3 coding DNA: TGTGCCACACAGGGTTGGAGCTCCTACGAGCAGTACTTC. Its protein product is CATQGWSSYEQYF.

The CDR3 region has the DNA TGTGCCAGTAGTATAGTGACTGAACGGGGTGGTGAAGCTTTCTTT. It specifies CASSIVTERGGEAFF. J is TRBJ1-1 and V is TRBV19; D not certain. CDR3 size: 15 residues. The germline CDR1 and CDR2 sequences are LNHDA and SQIVND (reference sequence). Trimming removed 1 base from V and 7 bases from J, with 16 bases in between.

CDR3 protein: CASSEARQANQPQHF. In DNA form, the CDR3 reads TGTGCCAGCAGTGAAGCCCGACAGGCCAATCAGCCCCAGCATTTT. The chain is built from TRBV6-1 and TRBJ1-5; possibly TRBD1 for D (6 bases). V was cut by 0 bases and J by 3 bases, with 9 bases left in between. Germline assignment: CDR1 MNHNS and CDR2 SASEGT. The CDR3 sequence is 15 residues long.

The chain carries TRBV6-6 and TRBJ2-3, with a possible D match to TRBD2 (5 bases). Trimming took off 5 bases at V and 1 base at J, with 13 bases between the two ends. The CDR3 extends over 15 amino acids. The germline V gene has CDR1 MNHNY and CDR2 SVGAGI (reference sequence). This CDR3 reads CASSHRDRGTDTQYF. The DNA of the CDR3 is TGTGCCAGCAGTCACCGGGATCGGGGCACAGATACGCAGTATTTT.

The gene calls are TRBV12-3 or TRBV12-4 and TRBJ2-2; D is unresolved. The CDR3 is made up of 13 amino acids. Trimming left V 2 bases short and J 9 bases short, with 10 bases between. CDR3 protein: CASSLSSSWELFF. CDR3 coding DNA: TGTGCCAGCAGTTTAAGTAGCTCCTGGGAGCTGTTTTTT.

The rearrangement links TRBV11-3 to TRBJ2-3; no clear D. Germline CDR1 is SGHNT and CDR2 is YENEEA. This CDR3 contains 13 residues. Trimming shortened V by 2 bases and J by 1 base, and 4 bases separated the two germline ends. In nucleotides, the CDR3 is TGTGCCAGCAGCTTACAGGGCACAGATACGCAGTATTTT. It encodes CASSLQGTDTQYF. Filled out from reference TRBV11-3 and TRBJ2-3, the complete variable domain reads EAGVVQSPRYKIIEKKQPVAFWCNPISGHNTLYWYLQNLGQGPELLIRYENEEAVDDSQLPKDRFSAERLKGVDSTLKIQPAELGDSAVYLCASSLQGTDTQYFGPGTRLTVL.

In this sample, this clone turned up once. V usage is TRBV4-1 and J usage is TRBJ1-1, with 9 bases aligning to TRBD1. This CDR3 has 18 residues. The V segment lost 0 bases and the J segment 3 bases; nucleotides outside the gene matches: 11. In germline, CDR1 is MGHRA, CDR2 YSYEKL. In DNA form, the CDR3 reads TGCGCCAGCAGCCAAGAGCACCGGGACAGGGACCTCGACACTGAAGCTTTCTTT. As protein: CASSQEHRDRDLDTEAFF.

The chain's CDR3 is CATSDETSRQYF. In DNA form, the CDR3 reads TGTGCCACCAGTGACGAAACCAGTCGACAGTACTTC. The chain couples TRBV24-1 to TRBJ2-7; D uncertain. V was clipped by 4 bases and J by 10 bases, with 13 bases between them. Germline lookup yields CDR1 KGHDR and CDR2 SFDVKD. The CDR3 has 12 residues.

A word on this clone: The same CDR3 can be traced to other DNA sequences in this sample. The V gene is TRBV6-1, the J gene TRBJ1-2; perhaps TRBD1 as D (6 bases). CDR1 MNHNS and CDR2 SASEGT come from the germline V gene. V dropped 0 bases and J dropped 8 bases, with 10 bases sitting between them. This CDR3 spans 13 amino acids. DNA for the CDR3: TGTGCCAGCAGTGAAGCGGGGGCCGGGGGCTACACCTTC. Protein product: CASSEAGAGGYTF.

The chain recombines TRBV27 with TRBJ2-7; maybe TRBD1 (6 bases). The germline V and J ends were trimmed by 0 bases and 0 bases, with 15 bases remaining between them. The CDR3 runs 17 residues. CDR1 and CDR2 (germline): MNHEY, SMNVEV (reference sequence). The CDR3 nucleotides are TGTGCCAGCAGTTTATCACTAGGGGGTGGGGCCTCCTACGAGCAGTACTTC. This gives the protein CASSLSLGGGASYEQYF.

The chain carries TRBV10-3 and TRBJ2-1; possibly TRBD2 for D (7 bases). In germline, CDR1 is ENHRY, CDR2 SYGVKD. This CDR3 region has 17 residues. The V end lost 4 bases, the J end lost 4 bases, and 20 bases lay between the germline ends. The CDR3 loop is CAISGGGQEMGYNEQFF. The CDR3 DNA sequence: TGTGCCATCAGTGGCGGGGGACAAGAGATGGGGTACAATGAGCAGTTCTTC.

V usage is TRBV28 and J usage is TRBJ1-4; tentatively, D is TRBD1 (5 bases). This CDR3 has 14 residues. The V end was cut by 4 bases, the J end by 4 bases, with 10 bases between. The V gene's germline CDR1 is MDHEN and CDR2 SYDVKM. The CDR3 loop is CASSWDGSNEKLFF. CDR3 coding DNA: TGTGCCAGCAGTTGGGACGGGAGTAATGAAAAACTGTTTTTT. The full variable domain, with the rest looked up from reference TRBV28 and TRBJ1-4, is DVKVTQSSRYLVKRTGEKVFLECVQDMDHENMFWYRQDPGLGLRLIYFSYDVKMKEKGDIPEGYSVSREKKERFSLILESASTNQTSMYLCASSWDGSNEKLFFGSGTQLSVL.

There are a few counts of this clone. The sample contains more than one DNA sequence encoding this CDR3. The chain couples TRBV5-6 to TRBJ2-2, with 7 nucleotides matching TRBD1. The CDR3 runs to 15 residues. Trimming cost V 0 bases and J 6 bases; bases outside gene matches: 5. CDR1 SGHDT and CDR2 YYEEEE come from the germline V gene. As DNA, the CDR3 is TGTGCCAGCAGCTTGGGACAGGGTGTCGCCGGGGAGCTGTTTTTT. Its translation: CASSLGQGVAGELFF.

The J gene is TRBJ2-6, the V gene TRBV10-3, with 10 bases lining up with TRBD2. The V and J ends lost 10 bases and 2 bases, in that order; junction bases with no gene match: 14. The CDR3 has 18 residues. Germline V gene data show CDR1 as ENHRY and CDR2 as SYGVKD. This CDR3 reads CATGAPGTSEPGANVLTF. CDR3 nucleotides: TGTGCCACCGGGGCCCCCGGGACTAGCGAACCTGGGGCCAACGTCCTGACTTTC.

CDR3 sequence: CASSLPSGGASAREQYF. CDR3 bases: TGTGCCAGCAGCTTACCTAGCGGGGGGGCGTCGGCGCGGGAGCAGTACTTC. This rearrangement joins TRBV13 to TRBJ2-7, with 12 bases fitting TRBD2. J lost 7 bases, V lost 2 bases, and 12 bases had no gene match. CDR3 length: 17 amino acids. Germline V lookup: CDR1 PRHDT, CDR2 FYEKMQ (reference sequence).

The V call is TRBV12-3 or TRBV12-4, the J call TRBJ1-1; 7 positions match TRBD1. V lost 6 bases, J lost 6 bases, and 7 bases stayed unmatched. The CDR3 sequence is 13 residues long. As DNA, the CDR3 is TGTGCCAGCAGCCTACAGGGGATTCCTGAAGCTTTCTTT. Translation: CASSLQGIPEAFF.

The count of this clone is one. CDR3 bases: TGTGCCAGCAGCGTCAGACCCGGGACAGTAGATGAAAAACTGTTTTTT. This encodes CASSVRPGTVDEKLFF. The J gene is TRBJ1-4, the V gene TRBV14; TRBD1 aligns across 7 bases. From germline, CDR1 is SGHDN and CDR2 FVKESK. The CDR3 covers 16 residues. V lost 5 bases, J lost 6 bases, and 12 bases stayed unmatched.

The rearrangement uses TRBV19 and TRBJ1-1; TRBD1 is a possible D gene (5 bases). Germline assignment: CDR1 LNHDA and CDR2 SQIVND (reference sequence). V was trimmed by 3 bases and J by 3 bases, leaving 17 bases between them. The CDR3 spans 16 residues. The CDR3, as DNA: TGTGCCAGTAGTATGGCACAGGCCCCCTCGGACACTGAAGCTTTCTTT. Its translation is CASSMAQAPSDTEAFF. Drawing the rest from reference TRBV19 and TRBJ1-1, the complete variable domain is DGGITQSPKYLFRKEGQNVTLSCEQNLNHDAMYWYRQDPGQGLRLIYYSQIVNDFQKGDIAEGYSVSREKKESFPLTVTSAQKNPTAFYLCASSMAQAPSDTEAFFGQGTRLTVV.

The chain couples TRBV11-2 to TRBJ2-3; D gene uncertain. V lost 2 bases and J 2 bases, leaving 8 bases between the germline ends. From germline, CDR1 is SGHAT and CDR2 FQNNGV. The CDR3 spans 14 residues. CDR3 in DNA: TGTGCCAGCAGCTTACGAGGCGACACAGATACGCAGTATTTT. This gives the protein CASSLRGDTDTQYF.

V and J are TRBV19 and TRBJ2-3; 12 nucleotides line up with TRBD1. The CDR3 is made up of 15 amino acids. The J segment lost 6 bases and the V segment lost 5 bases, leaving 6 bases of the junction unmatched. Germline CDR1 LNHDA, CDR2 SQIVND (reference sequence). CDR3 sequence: CASSPSGTGGDTQYF. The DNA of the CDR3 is TGTGCCAGTAGTCCATCCGGGACAGGGGGCGATACGCAGTATTTT.

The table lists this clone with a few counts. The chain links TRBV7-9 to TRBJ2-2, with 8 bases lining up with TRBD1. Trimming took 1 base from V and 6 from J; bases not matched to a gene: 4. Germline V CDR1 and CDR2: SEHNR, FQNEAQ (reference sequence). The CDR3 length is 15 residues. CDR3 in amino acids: CASSLGPQGAGELFF. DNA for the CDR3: TGTGCCAGCAGCTTAGGGCCACAGGGGGCCGGGGAGCTGTTTTTT.